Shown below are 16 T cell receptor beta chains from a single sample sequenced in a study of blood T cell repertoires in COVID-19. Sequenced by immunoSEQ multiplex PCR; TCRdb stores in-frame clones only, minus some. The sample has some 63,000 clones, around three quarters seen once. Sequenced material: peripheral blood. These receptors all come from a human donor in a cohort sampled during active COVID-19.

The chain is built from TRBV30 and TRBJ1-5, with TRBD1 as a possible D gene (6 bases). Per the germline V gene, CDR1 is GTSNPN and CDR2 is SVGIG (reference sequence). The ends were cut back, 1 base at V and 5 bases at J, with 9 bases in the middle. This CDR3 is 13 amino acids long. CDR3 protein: CAWSASGDQPQHF. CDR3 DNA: TGTGCCTGGAGTGCATCAGGGGATCAGCCCCAGCATTTT.

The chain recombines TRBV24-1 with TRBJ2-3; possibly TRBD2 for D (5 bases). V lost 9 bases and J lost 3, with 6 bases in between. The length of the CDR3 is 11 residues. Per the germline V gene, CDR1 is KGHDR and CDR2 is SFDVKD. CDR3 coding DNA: TGTGCCACCGGGAGAACAGATACGCAGTATTTT. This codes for CATGRTDTQYF.

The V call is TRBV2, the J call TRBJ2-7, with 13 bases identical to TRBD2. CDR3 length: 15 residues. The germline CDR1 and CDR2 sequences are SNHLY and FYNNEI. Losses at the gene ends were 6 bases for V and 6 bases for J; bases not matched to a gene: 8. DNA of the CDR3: TGTGCCAGCAGGGGGAGACTAGCGGGAGGCAGCGAGCAGTACTTC. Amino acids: CASRGRLAGGSEQYF.

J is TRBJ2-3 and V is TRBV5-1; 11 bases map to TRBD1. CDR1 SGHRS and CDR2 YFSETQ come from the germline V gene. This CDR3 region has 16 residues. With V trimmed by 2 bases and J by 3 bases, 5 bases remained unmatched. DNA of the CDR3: TGCGCCAGCAGCTTATTGGGGACAGGGGGTACAGATACGCAGTATTTT. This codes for CASSLLGTGGTDTQYF.

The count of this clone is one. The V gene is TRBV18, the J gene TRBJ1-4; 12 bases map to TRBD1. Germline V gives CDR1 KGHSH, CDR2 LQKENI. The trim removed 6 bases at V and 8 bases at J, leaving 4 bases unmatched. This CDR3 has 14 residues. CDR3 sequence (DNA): TGTGCCAGCTCCAGGGACAGGGGGCAAGAAAAACTGTTTTTT. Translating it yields CASSRDRGQEKLFF. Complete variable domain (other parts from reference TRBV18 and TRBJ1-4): NAGVMQNPRHLVRRRGQEARLRCSPMKGHSHVYWYRQLPEEGLKFMVYLQKENIIDESGMPKERFSAEFPKEGPSILRIQQVVRGDSAAYFCASSRDRGQEKLFFGSGTQLSVL.

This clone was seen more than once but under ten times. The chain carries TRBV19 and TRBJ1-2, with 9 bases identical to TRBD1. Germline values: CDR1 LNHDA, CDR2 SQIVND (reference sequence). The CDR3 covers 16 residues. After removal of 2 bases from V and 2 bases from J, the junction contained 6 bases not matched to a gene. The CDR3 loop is CASSILQGAKNYGYTF. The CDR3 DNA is TGTGCCAGTAGTATACTACAGGGGGCGAAGAACTATGGCTACACCTTC. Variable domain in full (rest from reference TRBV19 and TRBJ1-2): DGGITQSPKYLFRKEGQNVTLSCEQNLNHDAMYWYRQDPGQGLRLIYYSQIVNDFQKGDIAEGYSVSREKKESFPLTVTSAQKNPTAFYLCASSILQGAKNYGYTFGSGTRLTVV.

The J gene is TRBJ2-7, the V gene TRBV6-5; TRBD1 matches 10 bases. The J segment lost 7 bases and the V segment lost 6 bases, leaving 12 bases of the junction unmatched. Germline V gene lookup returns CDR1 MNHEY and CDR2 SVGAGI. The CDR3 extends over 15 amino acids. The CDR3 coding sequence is TGTGCCAGCAGCCAAACCGGGACAGGGGATAGGGAGCAGTACTTC. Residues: CASSQTGTGDREQYF.

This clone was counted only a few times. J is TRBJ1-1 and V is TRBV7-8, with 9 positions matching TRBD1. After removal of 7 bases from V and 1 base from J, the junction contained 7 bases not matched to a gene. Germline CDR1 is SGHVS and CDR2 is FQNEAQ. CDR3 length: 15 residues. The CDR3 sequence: CASTTGTGWNTEAFF. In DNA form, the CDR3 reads TGTGCCAGCACCACCGGGACAGGGTGGAACACTGAAGCTTTCTTT.

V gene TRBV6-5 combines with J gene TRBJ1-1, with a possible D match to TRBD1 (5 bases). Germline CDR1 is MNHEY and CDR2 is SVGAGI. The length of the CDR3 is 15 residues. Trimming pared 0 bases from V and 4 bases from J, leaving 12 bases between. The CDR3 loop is CASSYSYGTGTEAFF. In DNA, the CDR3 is TGTGCCAGCAGTTACTCCTACGGTACAGGCACTGAAGCTTTCTTT.

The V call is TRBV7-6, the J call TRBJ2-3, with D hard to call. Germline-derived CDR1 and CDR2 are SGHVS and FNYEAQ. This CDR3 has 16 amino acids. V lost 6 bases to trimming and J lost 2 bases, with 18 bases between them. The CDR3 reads CASSPPGAWLTDTQYF. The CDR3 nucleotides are TGTGCCAGCAGTCCTCCAGGTGCCTGGCTCACAGATACGCAGTATTTT.

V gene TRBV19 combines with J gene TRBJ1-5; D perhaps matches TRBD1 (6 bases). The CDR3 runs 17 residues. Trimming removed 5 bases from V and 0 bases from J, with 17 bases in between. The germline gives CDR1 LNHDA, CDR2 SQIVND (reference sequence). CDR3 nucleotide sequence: TGTGCCAGTAGTCCACGACAGGCCCCGTATAGCAATCAGCCCCAGCATTTT. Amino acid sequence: CASSPRQAPYSNQPQHF.

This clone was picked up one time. The CDR3 spells CASSSSWGVSYEQYF. The CDR3 bases are TGCGCCAGCAGCTCCTCCTGGGGGGTGTCCTACGAGCAGTACTTC. The rearrangement links TRBV5-1 to TRBJ2-7, with D possibly matching TRBD2 (6 bases). CDR1 and CDR2 from the germline V gene are SGHRS and YFSETQ. This CDR3 is 15 amino acids long. V was cut by 3 bases and J by 1 base, with 14 bases left in between.

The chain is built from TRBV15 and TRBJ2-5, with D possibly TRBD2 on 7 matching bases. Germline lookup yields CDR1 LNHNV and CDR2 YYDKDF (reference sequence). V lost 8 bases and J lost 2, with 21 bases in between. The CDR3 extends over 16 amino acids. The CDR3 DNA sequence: TGTGCCACCTTGGAGGCGGGGGCGTACCAGCAAGAGACCCAGTACTTC. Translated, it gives CATLEAGAYQQETQYF.

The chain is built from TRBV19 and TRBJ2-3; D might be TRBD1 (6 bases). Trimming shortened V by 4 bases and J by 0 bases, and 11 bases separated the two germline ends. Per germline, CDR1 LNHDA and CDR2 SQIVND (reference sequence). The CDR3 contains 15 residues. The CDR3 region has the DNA TGTGCCAGTAGTAAGACCGGGACAAGCACAGATACGCAGTATTTT. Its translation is CASSKTGTSTDTQYF.

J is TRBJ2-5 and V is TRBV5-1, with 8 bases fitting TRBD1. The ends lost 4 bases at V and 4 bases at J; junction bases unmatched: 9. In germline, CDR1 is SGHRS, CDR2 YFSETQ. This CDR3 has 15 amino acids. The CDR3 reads CASSQAPTGAETQYF. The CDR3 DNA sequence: TGCGCCAGCAGCCAAGCTCCGACAGGGGCAGAGACCCAGTACTTC.

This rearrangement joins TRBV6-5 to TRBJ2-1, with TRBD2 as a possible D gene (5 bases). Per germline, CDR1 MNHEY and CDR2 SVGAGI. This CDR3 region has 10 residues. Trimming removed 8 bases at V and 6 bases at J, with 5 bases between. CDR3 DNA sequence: TGTGCCAGCGCGGGCAATGAGCAGTTCTTC. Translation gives CASAGNEQFF.